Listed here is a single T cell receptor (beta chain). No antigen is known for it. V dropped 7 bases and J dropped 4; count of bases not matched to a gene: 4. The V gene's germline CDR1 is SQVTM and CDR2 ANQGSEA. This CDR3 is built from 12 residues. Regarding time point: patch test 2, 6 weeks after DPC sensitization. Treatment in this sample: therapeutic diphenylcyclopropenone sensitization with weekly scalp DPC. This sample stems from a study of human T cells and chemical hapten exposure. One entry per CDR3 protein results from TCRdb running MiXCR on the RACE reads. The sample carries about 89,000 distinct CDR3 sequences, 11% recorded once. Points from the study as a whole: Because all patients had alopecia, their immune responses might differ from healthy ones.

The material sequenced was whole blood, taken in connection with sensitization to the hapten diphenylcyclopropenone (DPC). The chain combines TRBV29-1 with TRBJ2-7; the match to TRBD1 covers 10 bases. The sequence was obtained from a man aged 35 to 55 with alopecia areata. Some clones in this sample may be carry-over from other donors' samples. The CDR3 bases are TGCAGCGCAGGACAGGGGGGTTACGAGCAGTACTTC. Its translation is CSAGQGGYEQYF.